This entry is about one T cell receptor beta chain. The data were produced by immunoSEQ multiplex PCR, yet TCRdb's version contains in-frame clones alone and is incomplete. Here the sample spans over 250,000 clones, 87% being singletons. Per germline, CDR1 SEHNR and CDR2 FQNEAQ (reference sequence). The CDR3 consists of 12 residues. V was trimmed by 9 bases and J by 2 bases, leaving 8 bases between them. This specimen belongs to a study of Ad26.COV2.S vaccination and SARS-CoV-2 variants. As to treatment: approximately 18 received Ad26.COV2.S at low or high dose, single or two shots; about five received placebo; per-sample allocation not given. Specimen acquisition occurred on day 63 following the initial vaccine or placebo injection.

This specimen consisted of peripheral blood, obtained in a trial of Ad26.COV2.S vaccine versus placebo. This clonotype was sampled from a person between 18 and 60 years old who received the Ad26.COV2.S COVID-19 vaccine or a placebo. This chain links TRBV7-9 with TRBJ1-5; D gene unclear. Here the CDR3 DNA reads TGTGCCAGTAACCGGGGCAATCAGCCCCAGCATTTT. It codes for CASNRGNQPQHF.